This T cell receptor beta chain was captured in a study of monozygotic twins with inflammatory bowel disease. Sampling involved one blood draw (2.5 ml) for every donor. There are 16 residues in the CDR3. The germline V gene has CDR1 SGHDN and CDR2 FVKESK. Per TCR library, 3500 ng of total RNA was used. TCRdb reworked the 5' RACE reads into one entry per CDR3 protein, no DNA. The sample data list around 190,000 distinct CDR3 sequences. Specimen: blood. The sequence was obtained from a human donor with ulcerative colitis or Crohn's disease, or a healthy co-twin of an affected twin (not recorded which). The chain recombines TRBV14 with TRBJ2-2. CDR3 sequence: CASSQGESSYTGELFF. Variable domain in full (rest from reference TRBV14 and TRBJ2-2): EAGVTQFPSHSVIEKGQTVTLRCDPISGHDNLYWYRRVMGKEIKFLLHFVKESKQDESGMPNNRFLAERTGGTYSTLKVQPAELEDSGVYFCASSQGESSYTGELFFGEGSRLTVL.